A selection of T cell receptor beta chains follows, all from one sample in a study of immune evolution from preneoplasia to lung adenocarcinoma. Sequenced by immunoSEQ multiplex PCR; TCRdb stores in-frame clones only, minus some. Of roughly 8,800 clones in the sample, roughly four fifths were seen once. The sequenced material came from FFPE lung adenocarcinoma in situ tissue. Source of these receptors: a person aged 70 to 85 with lung adenocarcinoma. CDR3s include the opening cysteine and the closing phenylalanine or tryptophan. D genes are given only for firm matches. Clone size is not always given. Where it is, it says once, few, many or a class for expanded clones.

>.|.|TRBV6-1|TRBJ1-2
TGTGCCAGCAGAGCCCGGGGGCAGAGCCTTTATGGCTACACCTTC
CASRARGQSLYGYTF
>.|TRBD2|TRBV11-3|TRBJ2-3
TGTGCCAGCAGCTTGACTAGCGGGGGGGGACAAGATACGCAGTATTTT
CASSLTSGGGQDTQYF
>.|TRBD1|TRBV15|TRBJ2-3
TGTGCCACCAGAGGGGAACAGGGGCCAGATACGCAGTATTTT
CATRGEQGPDTQYF
>.|TRBD2|TRBV11-3|TRBJ2-1
TGTGCCAGCAGCTTAGGTACTAGCGGGGGGGCCACTGAGCAGTTCTTC
CASSLGTSGGATEQFF
>.|.|TRBV7-9|TRBJ2-1
TGTGCCAGCAGAAAGCGGGTTAGCTCCTACAATGAGCAGTTCTTC
CASRKRVSSYNEQFF
>.|.|TRBV10-2|TRBJ2-7
TGCGCCAGCAGGTCCGGGAGAGCCTACGAGCAGTACTTC
CASRSGRAYEQYF
>.|.|TRBV7-6|TRBJ1-3
TGTGCCAGCAGCCTAGGGATGGGAGGGCCGAACACCATATATTTT
CASSLGMGGPNTIYF
>.|.|TRBV7-9|TRBJ2-5
TGTGCCAGCAGCTTAGAGGATGGCACCCAGTACTTC
CASSLEDGTQYF
>.|.|TRBV6-5|TRBJ1-4
TGTGCCAGCAGCCCCGCAGGGTTGACTAATGAAAAACTGTTTTTT
CASSPAGLTNEKLFF
>.|TRBD2|TRBV27|TRBJ2-5
TGTGCCAGCGGGCCGGGACTAGTCCCAGAGACCCAGTACTTC
CASGPGLVPETQYF
>few|TRBD1|TRBV6-1|TRBJ1-4
TGTGCCAGCAGTGCGCAGGGGGGAGAAAAACTGTTTTTT
CASSAQGGEKLFF
>.|TRBD2|TRBV18|TRBJ2-7
TGTGCCAGCTCACTTTTTTCCGGGACTAGCGGGTACGAGCAGTACTTC
CASSLFSGTSGYEQYF
>.|TRBD2|TRBV11-2|TRBJ2-5
TGTGCCAGCAGCCCCGGGACTAGCGGGGGACAGACCCAGTACTTC
CASSPGTSGGQTQYF
>.|.|TRBV15|TRBJ2-7
TGTGCCACCAGCAGTCGCGGCTCAGGGAATCCCTACGAGCAGTACTTC
CATSSRGSGNPYEQYF
>.|TRBD1|TRBV5-1|TRBJ2-7
TGCGCCAGCAGCTTGTGGCAGGGGGCGGGCGAGCAGTACTTC
CASSLWQGAGEQYF
>.|TRBD2|TRBV28|TRBJ2-1
TGTGCCAGCAGTTCCGGTGGGGGGGTTAATGAGCAGTTCTTC
CASSSGGGVNEQFF
>.|.|TRBV10-3|TRBJ2-7
TGTGCCATCACCGCTCAAGGGAGCGAGCAGTACTTC
CAITAQGSEQYF